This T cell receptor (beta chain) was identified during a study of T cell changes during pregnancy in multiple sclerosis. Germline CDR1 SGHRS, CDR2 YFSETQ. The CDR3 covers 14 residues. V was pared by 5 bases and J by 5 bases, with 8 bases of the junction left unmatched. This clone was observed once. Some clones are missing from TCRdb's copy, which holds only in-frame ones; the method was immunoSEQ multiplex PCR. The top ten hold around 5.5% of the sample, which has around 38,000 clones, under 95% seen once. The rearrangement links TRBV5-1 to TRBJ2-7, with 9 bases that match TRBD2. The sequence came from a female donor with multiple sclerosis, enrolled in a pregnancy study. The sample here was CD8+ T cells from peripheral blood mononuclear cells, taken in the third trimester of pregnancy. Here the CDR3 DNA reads TGCGCCAGCAGTGACAGCGGGAGGTCCCACGAGCAGTACTTC. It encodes CASSDSGRSHEQYF.